The 2 T cell receptor gamma chains listed next were all sequenced from one sample in a study of Vδ1+ human thymocytes. General study findings and limits: Highly polyclonal TRG and TRD repertoires with Gaussian CDR3 length distributions appeared in thymus.

Sequences come from RNA converted to cDNA by reverse transcription. The CDR3 regions were amplified by multiplex PCR from V-gene primers to a constant-region primer. TCRdb made new clone calls on the multiplex PCR reads using CATT. The sample has about 36,000 gamma-chain clones, 20% to 25% seen once. These receptors' targets are unknown. What was sequenced was Vdelta1+ gamma-delta thymocytes from the thymus. Subset: FACS-sorted CD3+ TCRalphabeta- TCRVdelta1+ TCRVdelta2- thymocytes. The receptors originated from a girl less than two years old who had congenital heart surgery.

The V call is TRGV3, the J call TRGJ1 or TRGJ2. This CDR3 is 16 amino acids long. Germline lookup yields CDR1 VTNTFY and CDR2 YDVSTARD (reference sequence). J gave up 4 bases and V 0 bases, and 12 bases lay outside the gene matches. The CDR3 here is CATWDRRRGYYYKKLF. The DNA of the CDR3 is TGTGCCACCTGGGACAGGCGACGGGGGTACTATTATAAGAAACTCTTT.

The chain is built from TRGV9 and TRGJ1 or TRGJ2. J gave up 3 bases and V 0 bases, and 17 bases lay outside the gene matches. CDR1 is GITISATS and CDR2 is ISYDGTV in the germline V gene (reference sequence). The CDR3 has 18 amino acids. The CDR3 reads CALWEVHFESLRYYKKLF. CDR3 DNA sequence: TGTGCCTTGTGGGAGGTGCACTTCGAGTCGTTACGTTATTATAAGAAACTCTTT.